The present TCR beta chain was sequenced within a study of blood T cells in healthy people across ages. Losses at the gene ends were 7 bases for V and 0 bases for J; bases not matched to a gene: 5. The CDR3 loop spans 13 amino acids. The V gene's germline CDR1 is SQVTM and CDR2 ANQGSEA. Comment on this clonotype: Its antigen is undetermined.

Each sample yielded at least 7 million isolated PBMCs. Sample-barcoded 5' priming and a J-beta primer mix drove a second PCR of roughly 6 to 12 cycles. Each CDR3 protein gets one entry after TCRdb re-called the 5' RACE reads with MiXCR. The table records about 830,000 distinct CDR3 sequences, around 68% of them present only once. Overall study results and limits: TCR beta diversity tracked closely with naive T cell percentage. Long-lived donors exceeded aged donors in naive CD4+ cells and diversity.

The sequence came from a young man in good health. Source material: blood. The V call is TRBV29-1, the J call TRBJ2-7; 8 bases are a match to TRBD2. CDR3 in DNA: TGCAGCGGCGCCGGGACTAGCTCCTACGAGCAGTACTTC. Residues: CSGAGTSSYEQYF.